The 27 T cell receptor beta chains in this list originate from one sample, sequenced in a study of cytomegalovirus exposure and HLA in healthy donors. The PCR was carried out with 60 Vbeta primers and 13 Jbeta primers. Data came from immunoSEQ multiplex PCR; TCRdb stores just in-frame clones and leaves some out. The sample lists some 150,000 clones, around a tenth occurring once. The sample was PBMCs. These receptor sequences come from a male donor in good health and CMV-seronegative.

This clone came up a few times. DNA for the CDR3: TGCGCCAGCAGCCAAGAACCAGGATACTATGGCTACACCTTC. It is translated as CASSQEPGYYGYTF. V and J are TRBV4-3 and TRBJ1-2; no reliable D call. V lost 0 bases, J lost 3 bases, and 8 bases lay in between. The CDR3 covers 14 residues. Germline V gene sequence: CDR1 LGHNA, CDR2 YSLEER.

A few counts support this clone. V usage is TRBV6-5 and J usage is TRBJ1-1; the match to TRBD1 covers 10 bases. The length of the CDR3 is 12 residues. V lost 8 bases and J lost 7; bases outside the gene matches: 4. Germline V gene sequence: CDR1 MNHEY, CDR2 SVGAGI. This chain's CDR3 is CASGTGVGEAFF. CDR3 sequence (DNA): TGTGCCAGCGGGACAGGGGTGGGTGAAGCTTTCTTT.

V is TRBV5-1 and J is TRBJ1-1; D might be TRBD1 (6 bases). V lost 4 bases and J 1 base, leaving 8 bases between the germline ends. Germline V gene data show CDR1 as SGHRS and CDR2 as YFSETQ. There are 13 residues in the CDR3. DNA for the CDR3: TGCGCCAGCAGCCCCAGGGGGAACACTGAAGCTTTCTTT. Translating it yields CASSPRGNTEAFF.

This clone has more than one count but fewer than ten. The rearrangement links TRBV5-4 to TRBJ1-2; 11 bases map to TRBD1. This CDR3 comprises 14 residues. The germline V gene encodes CDR1 SGHNT and CDR2 YYREEE (reference sequence). The trim removed 5 bases at V and 7 bases at J, leaving 7 bases unmatched. DNA for the CDR3: TGTGCCAGCAGTACGGGACAGGGGGATAGTGGCTACACCTTC. Its protein is CASSTGQGDSGYTF.

The genes are TRBV5-1 and TRBJ2-7; 9 nucleotides match TRBD1. J was trimmed by 0 bases and V by 3 bases; bases with no gene match: 4. The CDR3 consists of 15 residues. Germline V gene data show CDR1 as SGHRS and CDR2 as YFSETQ. The CDR3 region has the DNA TGCGCCAGCAGCTCGGGACAGGGATTCTCCTACGAGCAGTACTTC. Translation: CASSSGQGFSYEQYF.

This clone has just a few counts. At one of its ends the junction is not consistent with the germline gene, which may arise from a read error. The gene calls are TRBV5-6 and TRBJ2-7; D might be TRBD1 (6 bases). Germline V lookup: CDR1 SGHDT, CDR2 YYEEEE. The CDR3 runs to 14 residues. CDR3 loop: CASSLENRDLEQYF. CDR3 in DNA: TGTGCCAGCAGTTTGGAGAACAGGGACCTCGAGCAGTACTTC.

This clone was seen more than once but under ten times. An end of the junction differs from the germline gene, which may be a read error. V and J are TRBV6-1 and TRBJ1-4, with TRBD1 as a possible D gene (5 bases). The CDR3 is 13 residues long. CDR1 and CDR2 (germline): MNHNS, SASEGT. CDR3 protein: CAGRQSTNEKLFF. CDR3 DNA sequence: TGTGCCGGCAGACAGTCAACTAATGAAAAACTGTTTTTT.

This rearrangement joins TRBV29-1 to TRBJ2-1; 11 bases agree with TRBD2. The CDR3 runs 15 residues. Germline V gene sequence: CDR1 SQVTM, CDR2 ANQGSEA. With V trimmed by 1 base and J by 10 bases, 9 bases remained unmatched. CDR3 nucleotide sequence: TGCAGCGTTGAAGTTCGTACTAGCGGGAGATGGGAGCAGTTCTTC. Its translation: CSVEVRTSGRWEQFF.

The chain carries TRBV28 and TRBJ1-1; possible D gene TRBD1, 5 bases. Trimming removed 6 bases at V and 3 bases at J, with 11 bases between. Germline CDR1 MDHEN, CDR2 SYDVKM. The CDR3 totals 13 residues. In DNA form, the CDR3 reads TGTGCCAGCAGGGGGCGCTCCGACACTGAAGCTTTCTTT. It is translated as CASRGRSDTEAFF.

This sequence joins TRBV6-1 and TRBJ2-2; 8 nucleotides line up with TRBD1. Trimming at V came to 8 bases and at J to 1 base, leaving 3 bases not matched to a gene. Germline-derived CDR1 and CDR2 are MNHNS and SASEGT. The CDR3 spans 14 residues. Written as DNA, the CDR3 is TGTGCCAGCGGGACAGGCTTGAACACCGGGGAGCTGTTTTTT. This sequence encodes CASGTGLNTGELFF.

The chain joins TRBV18 to TRBJ1-3; D is unclear. Trimming shortened V by 3 bases and J by 0 bases, and 12 bases separated the two germline ends. Germline V gene sequence: CDR1 KGHSH, CDR2 LQKENI. This CDR3 has 16 residues. This CDR3 is CASSPSAPSSGNTIYF. The DNA for the CDR3 is TGTGCCAGCTCACCTTCTGCACCGAGCTCTGGAAACACCATATATTTT.

This clone appeared a few times. The rearrangement joins TRBV13 to TRBJ1-1, with 7 bases fitting TRBD1. Trimming took 6 bases from V and 5 from J; bases not matched to a gene: 9. The CDR3 contains 14 residues. CDR1 PRHDT and CDR2 FYEKMQ come from the germline V gene (reference sequence). In DNA form, the CDR3 reads TGTGCCAGCAGTTCCCAACAGGGGATAACTGAAGCTTTCTTT. Translating gives CASSSQQGITEAFF.

This clone was detected a few times. The genes are TRBV28 and TRBJ2-3; 8 nucleotides agree with TRBD2. The germline CDR1 and CDR2 sequences are MDHEN and SYDVKM. The CDR3 length is 19 residues. J lost 5 bases, V lost 5 bases, and 21 bases had no gene match. The CDR3, as DNA: TGTGCCAGCAGTCCTATTGCTAGCGGGCGAACCTCGACGGGAGATACGCAGTATTTT. Its protein product is CASSPIASGRTSTGDTQYF.

This clone has only a few counts. The rearrangement uses TRBV10-3 and TRBJ2-2; D possibly corresponds to TRBD2 (6 bases). Germline assignment: CDR1 ENHRY and CDR2 SYGVKD. CDR3 length: 14 residues. The V end lost 6 bases, the J end lost 0 bases, and 8 bases lay between the germline ends. The CDR3 nucleotides read TGTGCCATCAGGCGACTAGCGAACACCGGGGAGCTGTTTTTT. This encodes CAIRRLANTGELFF.

The chain links TRBV5-1 to TRBJ2-1; 8 bases agree with TRBD2. This CDR3 comprises 15 residues. The V gene end was trimmed by 2 bases and the J gene end by 0 bases; junction bases not matched to a gene: 1. Per germline, CDR1 SGHRS and CDR2 YFSETQ. CDR3 protein: CASSFGGDSYNEQFF. In DNA, the CDR3 is TGCGCCAGCAGCTTCGGGGGGGACTCCTACAATGAGCAGTTCTTC.

CDR3 DNA sequence: TGTGCCAGTCAGGGCAGCAGAAACACTGAAGCTTTCTTT. This encodes CASQGSRNTEAFF. V usage is TRBV7-3 and J usage is TRBJ1-1; a possible D gene is TRBD1 (5 bases). Trimming shortened V by 9 bases and J by 2 bases, and 13 bases separated the two germline ends. The germline CDR1 and CDR2 sequences are SGHTA and FQGTGA. CDR3 length: 13 residues. Full variable domain (rest looked up from reference TRBV7-3 and TRBJ1-1): GAGVSQTPSNKVTEKGKYVELRCDPISGHTALYWYRQSLGQGPEFLIYFQGTGAADDSGLPNDRFFAVRPEGSVSTLKIQRTERGDSAVYLCASQGSRNTEAFFGQGTRLTVV.

The rearrangement uses TRBV29-1 and TRBJ1-1, with 9 bases aligning to TRBD1. Germline trimming cut 4 bases from V and 1 base from J; bases unmatched to any gene: 13. Germline V gene data show CDR1 as SQVTM and CDR2 as ANQGSEA. There are 17 residues in the CDR3. The CDR3 nucleotides read TGCAGCGTTGGGCCGGACAGGGGACAACAGGGGAACACTGAAGCTTTCTTT. The encoded protein is CSVGPDRGQQGNTEAFF.

V and J are TRBV2 and TRBJ2-5, with 7 bases identical to TRBD2. With the DNA end fitting TRBJ2-7 better, the J assignment may be wrong. This CDR3 is 15 amino acids long. Germline V gene lookup returns CDR1 SNHLY and CDR2 FYNNEI. CDR3 DNA sequence: TGTGCCAGCAGTACTCAAGTGGGAGGGCAAGACGAGCAGTACTTC. This gives the protein CASSTQVGGQDEQYF.

This clone was detected only a few times. The chain uses TRBV5-1 and TRBJ1-3, with a possible D match to TRBD1 (5 bases). Germline loops: CDR1 SGHRS, CDR2 YFSETQ. The CDR3 is 14 amino acids. V dropped 0 bases and J dropped 3 bases, with 7 bases sitting between them. Here the CDR3 DNA reads TGCGCCAGCAGCTTGGGGGGCGTTGGAAACACCATATATTTT. Translating it yields CASSLGGVGNTIYF. Complete variable domain (other parts from reference TRBV5-1 and TRBJ1-3): KAGVTQTPRYLIKTRGQQVTLSCSPISGHRSVSWYQQTPGQGLQFLFEYFSETQRNKGNFPGRFSGRQFSNSRSEMNVSTLELGDSALYLCASSLGGVGNTIYFGEGSWLTVV.

The gene calls are TRBV28 and TRBJ2-2; TRBD1 agrees at 7 bases. CDR1 and CDR2 (germline): MDHEN, SYDVKM. V lost 6 bases to trimming and J lost 0 bases; unmatched junction nucleotides: 4. CDR3 length equals 15 residues. The CDR3: CASSPGTANTGELFF. The CDR3 bases are TGTGCCAGCAGCCCCGGGACAGCGAACACCGGGGAGCTGTTTTTT.

A few counts support this clone. The chain uses TRBV6-1 and TRBJ2-5; a weak D match, TRBD1 (5 bases). CDR3 length: 16 amino acids. Trimming cost V 3 bases and J 4 bases, with 18 bases left between them. Germline assignment: CDR1 MNHNS and CDR2 SASEGT. Here the CDR3 reads CASSDPELGPRETQYF. The CDR3 DNA reads TGTGCCAGCAGTGACCCGGAATTGGGGCCCCGAGAGACCCAGTACTTC.

This clone was observed a few times. The rearrangement uses TRBV27 and TRBJ2-3, with 7 bases that match TRBD2. This CDR3 region has 14 residues. J was trimmed by 2 bases and V by 6 bases; bases with no gene match: 5. Per the germline V gene, CDR1 is MNHEY and CDR2 is SMNVEV (reference sequence). CDR3 region: CASRPSGPTDTQYF. The CDR3 nucleotides read TGTGCCAGCAGACCTAGCGGACCCACAGATACGCAGTATTTT.

J is TRBJ2-5 and V is TRBV9; 7 bases are a match to TRBD2. Germline V lookup: CDR1 SGDLS, CDR2 YYNGEE. The J segment lost 4 bases and the V segment lost 0 bases, leaving 3 bases of the junction unmatched. The CDR3 is made up of 14 amino acids. CDR3 in DNA: TGTGCCAGCAGCGTAGGGACTAGGAGAGAGACCCAGTACTTC. This translates into CASSVGTRRETQYF.

This clone has a handful of counts. V gene TRBV5-1 combines with J gene TRBJ2-5; perhaps TRBD1 as D (5 bases). Germline V lookup: CDR1 SGHRS, CDR2 YFSETQ. The CDR3 consists of 14 residues. Trimming cost V 6 bases and J 1 base, with 13 bases left between them. This CDR3 reads CASMSGQVQETQYF. DNA for the CDR3: TGCGCCAGCATGTCTGGACAAGTCCAAGAGACCCAGTACTTC. Full variable domain (outside the CDR3, taken from reference TRBV5-1 and TRBJ2-5): KAGVTQTPRYLIKTRGQQVTLSCSPISGHRSVSWYQQTPGQGLQFLFEYFSETQRNKGNFPGRFSGRQFSNSRSEMNVSTLELGDSALYLCASMSGQVQETQYFGPGTRLLVL.

This clone turned up a few times. The rearrangement links TRBV5-1 to TRBJ1-1; 8 bases agree with TRBD1. This CDR3 is built from 16 residues. V gave up 2 bases and J gave up 1 base; unmatched junction bases: 7. The germline gives CDR1 SGHRS, CDR2 YFSETQ. CDR3 in DNA: TGCGCCAGCAGCTTAGCAGGGGGCGCGGGGAACACTGAAGCTTTCTTT. This gives the protein CASSLAGGAGNTEAFF.

Concerning this clone: Other DNA sequences within the sample encode an identical CDR3. Written as DNA, the CDR3 is TGCGCCAGCAGCTTGGAAACAGGGGAAGGCTACACCTTC. This sequence encodes CASSLETGEGYTF. J is TRBJ1-2 and V is TRBV5-1; 7 nucleotides align to TRBD1. Germline V lookup: CDR1 SGHRS, CDR2 YFSETQ. This CDR3 contains 13 residues. V was clipped by 0 bases and J by 8 bases; unmatched bases: 4. Looking up the rest from reference TRBV5-1 and TRBJ1-2 gives the full variable domain: KAGVTQTPRYLIKTRGQQVTLSCSPISGHRSVSWYQQTPGQGLQFLFEYFSETQRNKGNFPGRFSGRQFSNSRSEMNVSTLELGDSALYLCASSLETGEGYTFGSGTRLTVV.

The chain employs TRBV11-2 and TRBJ2-2, with 11 bases identical to TRBD2. CDR3 length: 18 residues. J was trimmed by 0 bases and V by 3 bases; bases with no gene match: 6. Germline CDR1 SGHAT, CDR2 FQNNGV. CDR3 coding DNA: TGTGCCAGCAGCTTCGGCGGGACTAGCGGAGCGAACACCGGGGAGCTGTTTTTT. It codes for CASSFGGTSGANTGELFF.